A single sample is the source of the 10 T cell receptor beta chains below, sequenced in a study of shared clonotypes between healthy human individuals. Some clones are missing from TCRdb's copy, which holds only in-frame ones; the method was immunoSEQ multiplex PCR. The top ten hold approximately 0.41% of the sample, which has approximately 2,300,000 clones, 85% to 95% seen once. Sequenced material: naive CD4+ T cells from PBMCs. Subset indicated: CD45RA+ positively selected. The receptors were sampled from a man younger than 35 in good health. Some clones in this sample may be carry-over from other donors' samples.

V usage is TRBV5-6 and J usage is TRBJ1-5; 7 nucleotides line up with TRBD1. V was pared by 4 bases and J by 4 bases, with 8 bases of the junction left unmatched. The CDR3 loop spans 15 amino acids. Germline V gives CDR1 SGHDT, CDR2 YYEEEE. The CDR3 sequence: CASSTIGGSNQPQHF. The CDR3, as DNA: TGTGCCAGCAGCACCATAGGGGGCTCTAATCAGCCCCAGCATTTT.

The chain carries TRBV25-1 and TRBJ1-2, with unresolved D. Germline loops: CDR1 MGHDK, CDR2 SYGVNS. The CDR3 consists of 13 residues. Trimming shortened V by 2 bases and J by 3 bases, and 7 bases separated the two germline ends. The CDR3 loop reads CASSEGIDYGYTF. In DNA form, the CDR3 reads TGTGCCAGCAGTGAAGGGATTGACTATGGCTACACCTTC.

The chain links TRBV29-1 to TRBJ2-1; 9 nucleotides agree with TRBD1. V lost 3 bases to trimming and J lost 0 bases; unmatched junction nucleotides: 3. Looked up from germline, CDR1 is SQVTM and CDR2 is ANQGSEA. The CDR3 loop spans 15 amino acids. This chain's CDR3 is CSVDRGQGSYNEQFF. CDR3 DNA: TGCAGCGTTGACAGGGGACAGGGCTCCTACAATGAGCAGTTCTTC.

V usage is TRBV7-3 and J usage is TRBJ1-1; a weak D match, TRBD1 (6 bases). Germline CDR1 is SGHTA and CDR2 is FQGTGA. Trimming removed 5 bases from V and 1 base from J, with 20 bases in between. The CDR3 spans 17 residues. The CDR3 spells CASSPSTGALRNTEAFF. DNA of the CDR3: TGTGCCAGCAGCCCATCGACAGGCGCGCTCAGGAACACTGAAGCTTTCTTT.

Only one count was recorded for this clone. V usage is TRBV4-1 and J usage is TRBJ2-4; tentatively, D is TRBD2 (5 bases). The CDR3 covers 19 residues. V lost 0 bases, J lost 8 bases, and 26 bases lay in between. Germline lookup yields CDR1 MGHRA and CDR2 YSYEKL. The CDR3 DNA sequence: TGCGCCAGCAGCCAAGATAACTTTGGTGGGTCATTCCCCGGGGACATTCAGTACTTC. Translating it yields CASSQDNFGGSFPGDIQYF.

This chain joins TRBV15 and TRBJ2-3; D uncertain. Trimming removed 5 bases from V and 2 bases from J, with 17 bases in between. There are 16 residues in the CDR3. Germline CDR1 is LNHNV and CDR2 is YYDKDF (reference sequence). The DNA for the CDR3 is TGTGCCACCAGCCGCGACGGCAGAGCCAACACAGATACGCAGTATTTT. Translation: CATSRDGRANTDTQYF.

This chain connects TRBV6-5 to TRBJ1-1; TRBD1 might be the D (6 bases). Germline V CDR1 and CDR2: MNHEY, SVGAGI. This CDR3 has 14 residues. Deletions cut 8 bases from V and 0 bases from J, with 13 bases between. CDR3 sequence reads: CASQITGMNTEAFF. The DNA of the CDR3 is TGTGCCAGCCAGATAACAGGGATGAACACTGAAGCTTTCTTT.

This chain links TRBV28 with TRBJ1-3; possible D gene TRBD1, 6 bases. V lost 7 bases and J 0 bases, leaving 16 bases between the germline ends. CDR3 length equals 16 residues. Germline V CDR1 and CDR2: MDHEN, SYDVKM. CDR3 loop: CASTWRGGSSGNTIYF. CDR3 sequence (DNA): TGTGCCAGCACCTGGAGGGGGGGCAGCTCTGGAAACACCATATATTTT. Variable domain in full (rest from reference TRBV28 and TRBJ1-3): DVKVTQSSRYLVKRTGEKVFLECVQDMDHENMFWYRQDPGLGLRLIYFSYDVKMKEKGDIPEGYSVSREKKERFSLILESASTNQTSMYLCASTWRGGSSGNTIYFGEGSWLTVV.

This chain joins TRBV27 and TRBJ2-1; perhaps TRBD1 as D (6 bases). The CDR3 is 12 residues long. Germline CDR1 MNHEY, CDR2 SMNVEV (reference sequence). With 2 bases removed from V and 9 bases from J, the gap between germline ends came to 8 bases. In nucleotides, the CDR3 is TGTGCCAGCAGTTTACAAGGGGGTGAGCAGTTCTTC. This translates into CASSLQGGEQFF.

V is TRBV6-1 and J is TRBJ1-2; no firm D call. V was pared by 4 bases and J by 8 bases, with 14 bases between. The CDR3 length is 13 residues. CDR1 MNHNS and CDR2 SASEGT come from the germline V gene. The CDR3: CASSGREAGGYTF. The CDR3 bases are TGTGCCAGCAGTGGAAGGGAGGCTGGAGGCTACACCTTC.